The 3 T cell receptor beta chains below come from one sample, sequenced in a study of early T cells in non-severe SARS-CoV-2 infection. One entry per CDR3 protein results from TCRdb running MiXCR on the 5' RACE reads. There are about 110,000 distinct CDR3 sequences in the sample; about 12% occur only once, and 3.1% lies in the top ten. The specimen sequenced was whole blood. The receptors derive from an adult who was a healthcare worker with PCR-confirmed SARS-CoV-2 infection or an uninfected control (not recorded which).

This clonotype occurred many times. The V call is TRBV11-2, the J call TRBJ2-7, with a possible D match to TRBD2 (6 bases). CDR3 length equals 13 residues. Trimming removed 7 bases from V and 6 bases from J, with 16 bases in between. Germline CDR1 reads SGHAT; CDR2 reads FQNNGV. This chain's CDR3 is CASTPLGAGEQYF. CDR3 DNA: TGTGCCAGCACCCCTTTAGGAGCGGGCGAGCAGTACTTC.

The chain carries TRBV2 and TRBJ2-1; 9 nucleotides line up with TRBD2. This CDR3 contains 17 residues. V shed 4 bases, J shed 0 bases, and the junction held 7 bases outside the gene matches. CDR1 is SNHLY and CDR2 is FYNNEI in the germline V gene. The CDR3 reads CASSGPSGKGSYNEQFF. CDR3 DNA sequence: TGTGCCAGCAGTGGACCTAGCGGGAAGGGCTCCTACAATGAGCAGTTCTTC.

This chain uses TRBV7-3 with TRBJ1-6; D is uncertain. Trimming pared 3 bases from V and 2 bases from J, leaving 5 bases between. The CDR3 consists of 14 residues. Germline V gives CDR1 SGHTA, CDR2 FQGTGA. In DNA form, the CDR3 reads TGTGCCAGCAGCTTCGGGGCCTATAATTCACCCCTCCACTTT. Translating it yields CASSFGAYNSPLHF.